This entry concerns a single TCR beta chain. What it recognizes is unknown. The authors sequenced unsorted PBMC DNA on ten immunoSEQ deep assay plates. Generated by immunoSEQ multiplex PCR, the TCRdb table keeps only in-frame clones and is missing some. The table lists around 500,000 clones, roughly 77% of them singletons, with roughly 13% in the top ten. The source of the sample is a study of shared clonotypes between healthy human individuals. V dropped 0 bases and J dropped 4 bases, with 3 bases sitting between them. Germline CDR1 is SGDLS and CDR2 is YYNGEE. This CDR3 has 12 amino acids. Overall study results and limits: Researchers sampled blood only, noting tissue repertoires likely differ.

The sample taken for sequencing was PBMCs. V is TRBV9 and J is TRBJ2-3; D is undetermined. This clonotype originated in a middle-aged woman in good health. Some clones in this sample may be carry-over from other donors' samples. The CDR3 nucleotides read TGTGCCAGCAGCGTAGGGCCAGATACGCAGTATTTT. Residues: CASSVGPDTQYF.